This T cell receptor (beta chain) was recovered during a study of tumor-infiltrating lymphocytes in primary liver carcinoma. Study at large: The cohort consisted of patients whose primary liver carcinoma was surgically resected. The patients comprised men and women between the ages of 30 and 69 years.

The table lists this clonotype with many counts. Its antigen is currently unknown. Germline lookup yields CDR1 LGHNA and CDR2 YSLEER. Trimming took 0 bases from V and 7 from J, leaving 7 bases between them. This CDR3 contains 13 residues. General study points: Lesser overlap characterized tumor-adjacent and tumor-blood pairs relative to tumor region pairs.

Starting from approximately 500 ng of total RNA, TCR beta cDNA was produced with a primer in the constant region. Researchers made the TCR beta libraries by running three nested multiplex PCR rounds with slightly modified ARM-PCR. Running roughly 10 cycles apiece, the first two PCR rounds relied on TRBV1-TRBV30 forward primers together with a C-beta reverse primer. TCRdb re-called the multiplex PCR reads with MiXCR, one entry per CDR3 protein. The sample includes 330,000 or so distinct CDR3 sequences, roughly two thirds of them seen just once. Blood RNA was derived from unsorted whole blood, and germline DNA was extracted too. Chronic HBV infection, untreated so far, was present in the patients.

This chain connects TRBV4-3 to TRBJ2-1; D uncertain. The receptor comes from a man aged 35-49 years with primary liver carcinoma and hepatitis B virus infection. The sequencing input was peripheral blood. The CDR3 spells CASSQEWRNEQFF. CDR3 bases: TGCGCCAGCAGCCAAGAGTGGCGTAATGAGCAGTTCTTC.